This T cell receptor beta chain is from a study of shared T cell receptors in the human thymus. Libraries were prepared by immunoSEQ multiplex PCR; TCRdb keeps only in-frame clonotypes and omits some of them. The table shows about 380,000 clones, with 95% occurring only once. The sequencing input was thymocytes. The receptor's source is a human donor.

For the CDR3, the DNA is TGTGCCAGCAGCCCAACTAGCGGGGACTCCTACGAGCAGTACTTC. As protein: CASSPTSGDSYEQYF. The chain uses TRBV5-6 and TRBJ2-7; TRBD2 agrees at 10 bases. The CDR3 consists of 15 residues. V lost 4 bases, J lost 0 bases, and 4 bases stayed unmatched. Germline lookup yields CDR1 SGHDT and CDR2 YYEEEE.